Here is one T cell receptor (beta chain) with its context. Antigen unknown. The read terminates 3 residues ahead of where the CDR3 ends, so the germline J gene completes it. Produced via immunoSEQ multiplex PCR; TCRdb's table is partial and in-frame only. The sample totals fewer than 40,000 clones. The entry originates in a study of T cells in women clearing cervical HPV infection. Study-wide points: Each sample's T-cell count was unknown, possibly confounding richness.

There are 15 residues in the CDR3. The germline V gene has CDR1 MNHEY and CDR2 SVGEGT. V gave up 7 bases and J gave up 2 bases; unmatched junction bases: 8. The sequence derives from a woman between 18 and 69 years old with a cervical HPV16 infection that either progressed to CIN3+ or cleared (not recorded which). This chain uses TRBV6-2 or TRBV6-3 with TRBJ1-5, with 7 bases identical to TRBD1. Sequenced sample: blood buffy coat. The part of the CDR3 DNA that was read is TGTGCCAGCAATGGAAGGGGGCGAGGCAATCAGCCC. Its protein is CASNGRGRGNQP. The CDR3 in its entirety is CASNGRGRGNQPQHF.